This T cell receptor beta chain was sequenced for a study of blood T cell repertoires in COVID-19. Study background: Samples representing acute and convalescent COVID-19 were sourced from the United States, Italy and Spain.

Germline V gives CDR1 GTSNPN, CDR2 SVGIG (reference sequence). Trimming cost V 2 bases and J 3 bases; bases outside gene matches: 4. CDR3 length: 13 residues. Profiling relied on immunoSEQ multiplex PCR, and the TCRdb table lists in-frame clones only, not all of them. The data hold over 35,000 clones, with about 91% observed a single time. The V gene is TRBV30, the J gene TRBJ2-7, with TRBD2 matching over 7 bases. Sequencing was carried out using peripheral blood. This TCR derives from a man aged 50-60 years with active COVID-19. CDR3 bases: TGTGCCTGGAGTCTGGCGGGAGACTACGAGCAGTACTTC. This encodes CAWSLAGDYEQYF.